This entry lists 14 T cell receptor beta chains sequenced from one sample in a study of breast tumors, draining lymph nodes, adjacent tissues. One entry per CDR3 protein, called by TCRdb with MiXCR from the multiplex PCR reads. The repertoire consists of 150,000 to 200,000 distinct CDR3 sequences, with approximately 30% occurring once and the leading ten covering approximately 3.9%. The lymph nodes were axillary draining lymph nodes from breast cancer patients. Sequencing was done on a sample of axillary lymph node tissue. All receptors come from a female donor with breast cancer. Some clones in this sample may be carry-over from other donors' samples.

This clonotype was detected ten times or more. The V call is TRBV14, the J call TRBJ2-6; 10 nucleotides match TRBD1. Germline CDR1 SGHDN, CDR2 FVKESK. The CDR3 is 19 amino acids. V dropped 1 base and J dropped 0; count of bases not matched to a gene: 6. The chain's CDR3 is CASSQAGTGVPSGANVLTF. The CDR3 bases are TGTGCCAGCAGCCAAGCCGGGACAGGGGTGCCCTCTGGGGCCAACGTCCTGACTTTC.

V is TRBV7-9 and J is TRBJ1-6; 7 nucleotides agree with TRBD1. The CDR3 extends over 17 amino acids. CDR1 and CDR2 (germline): SEHNR, FQNEAQ (reference sequence). After removal of 3 bases from V and 6 bases from J, the junction contained 11 bases not matched to a gene. DNA for the CDR3: TGTGCCAGCAGCTTTCAAGACTTGCAGGGGGGTAATTCACCCCTCCACTTT. It encodes CASSFQDLQGGNSPLHF. Full variable domain (outside the CDR3, taken from reference TRBV7-9 and TRBJ1-6): DTGVSQNPRHKITKRGQNVTFRCDPISEHNRLYWYRQTLGQGPEFLTYFQNEAQLEKSRLLSDRFSAERPKGSFSTLEIQRTEQGDSAMYLCASSFQDLQGGNSPLHFGNGTRLTVT.

This clonotype showed up many times. J is TRBJ2-2 and V is TRBV4-2; tentatively, D is TRBD1 or TRBD2 (6 bases each). The CDR3 extends over 13 amino acids. The germline V gene has CDR1 LGHNA and CDR2 YNFKEQ. V lost 11 bases, J lost 1 base, and 11 bases lay in between. DNA of the CDR3: TGTGCCGCCGGGGGCGGGAACACCGGGGAGCTGTTTTTT. Translated: CAAGGGNTGELFF.

Remarks on this clonotype: A much larger clone lies a single base off, so this may be a read error. V is TRBV11-2 and J is TRBJ1-1; D unresolved. The CDR3 runs to 12 residues. V was shortened by 1 base and J by 12 bases, with 12 bases between the two germline ends. Germline V lookup: CDR1 SGHAT, CDR2 FQNNGV. CDR3 coding DNA: TGTGCCAGCAGCTTAGTTGTACTGGAAACTTTCTTT. This encodes CASSLVVLETFF.

This rearrangement joins TRBV6-2 or TRBV6-3 to TRBJ2-7; TRBD2 matches at 7 bases. CDR3 size: 12 residues. V gave up 2 bases and J gave up 9 bases; unmatched junction bases: 4. CDR1 is MNHEY, CDR2 SVGEGT, per germline. CDR3 sequence: CASSYRDYRQYF. DNA of the CDR3: TGTGCCAGCAGTTACAGGGACTACCGGCAGTACTTC.

Ten or more counts support this clonotype. This chain joins TRBV7-6 and TRBJ1-5; D is possibly TRBD1 (6 bases). Germline V gene data show CDR1 as SGHVS and CDR2 as FNYEAQ. With 5 bases removed from V and 4 bases from J, the gap between germline ends came to 15 bases. The CDR3 extends over 15 amino acids. Here the CDR3 DNA reads TGTGCCAGCAGCCCCCGGTACAGGGTTAATCAGCCCCAGCATTTT. Protein product: CASSPRYRVNQPQHF.

The rearrangement uses TRBV11-2 and TRBJ2-4, with 12 bases aligning to TRBD1. The CDR3 runs 15 residues. Germline-derived CDR1 and CDR2 are SGHAT and FQNNGV. The J segment lost 6 bases and the V segment lost 4 bases, leaving 4 bases of the junction unmatched. For the CDR3, the DNA is TGTGCCAGCAGCTGGGACAGGGGGCCTGGAAACATTCAGTACTTC. It translates to CASSWDRGPGNIQYF.

This clonotype was recorded at least ten times. This rearrangement joins TRBV12-3 or TRBV12-4 to TRBJ1-2, with D unclear. There are 12 residues in the CDR3. The V and J ends lost 3 bases and 4 bases respectively, with 6 bases between them. CDR3 nucleotide sequence: TGTGCCAGCAGTTTCGGTAGCTATGGCTACACCTTC. Its translation is CASSFGSYGYTF.

This chain links TRBV5-6 with TRBJ2-2; D call uncertain. This CDR3 comprises 14 residues. Germline V CDR1 and CDR2: SGHDT, YYEEEE. V shed 4 bases and J shed 4 bases, with 11 bases lying between them. CDR3 bases: TGTGCCAGCAGCAGGCAGGCGACCACCGGGGAGCTGTTTTTT. As protein: CASSRQATTGELFF.

This clonotype was observed at least ten times. The V gene is TRBV6-1, the J gene TRBJ1-5; a weak D match, TRBD1 (5 bases). Trimming removed 2 bases at V and 0 bases at J, with 8 bases between. CDR1 is MNHNS and CDR2 is SASEGT in the germline V gene. The CDR3 is 15 residues long. The DNA for the CDR3 is TGTGCCAGCAGTGAACGGGGGGTTAGCAATCAGCCCCAGCATTTT. Translating gives CASSERGVSNQPQHF.

This clonotype was recorded many times. The rearrangement uses TRBV2 and TRBJ2-6, with no clear D. Germline V gene lookup returns CDR1 SNHLY and CDR2 FYNNEI. The germline V and J ends were trimmed by 7 bases and 5 bases, with 3 bases remaining between them. This CDR3 is built from 11 residues. CDR3 residues: CASTRANVLTF. CDR3 coding DNA: TGTGCCAGCACCCGGGCCAACGTCCTGACTTTC.

This clonotype was found many times. The gene calls are TRBV4-3 and TRBJ1-2; tentative D call: TRBD1 (6 bases). Per germline, CDR1 LGHNA and CDR2 YSLEER. This CDR3 has 15 amino acids. Trimming shortened V by 1 base and J by 8 bases, and 17 bases separated the two germline ends. Here the CDR3 reads CASSQAQVGGSGYTF. The CDR3 DNA reads as TGCGCCAGCAGCCAAGCGCAAGTAGGGGGGTCCGGCTACACCTTC.

This chain joins TRBV12-3 or TRBV12-4 and TRBJ2-5, with TRBD2 matching over 12 bases. Trimming removed 6 bases from V and 5 bases from J; junction bases left unmatched: 4. CDR3 length equals 14 residues. The CDR3 DNA is TGTGCCAGCAGAGCCGGGACTAGCGGGGAGACCCAGTACTTC. Its protein is CASRAGTSGETQYF.

This clonotype was counted many times. J is TRBJ2-2 and V is TRBV20-1; TRBD1 is a possible D gene (6 bases). The germline V gene encodes CDR1 DFQATT and CDR2 SNEGSKA (reference sequence). This CDR3 comprises 14 residues. V was clipped by 4 bases and J by 4 bases, with 13 bases between them. The CDR3 here is CSAKRDTSTGELFF. For the CDR3, the DNA is TGCAGTGCTAAGAGGGACACGAGCACCGGGGAGCTGTTTTTT.